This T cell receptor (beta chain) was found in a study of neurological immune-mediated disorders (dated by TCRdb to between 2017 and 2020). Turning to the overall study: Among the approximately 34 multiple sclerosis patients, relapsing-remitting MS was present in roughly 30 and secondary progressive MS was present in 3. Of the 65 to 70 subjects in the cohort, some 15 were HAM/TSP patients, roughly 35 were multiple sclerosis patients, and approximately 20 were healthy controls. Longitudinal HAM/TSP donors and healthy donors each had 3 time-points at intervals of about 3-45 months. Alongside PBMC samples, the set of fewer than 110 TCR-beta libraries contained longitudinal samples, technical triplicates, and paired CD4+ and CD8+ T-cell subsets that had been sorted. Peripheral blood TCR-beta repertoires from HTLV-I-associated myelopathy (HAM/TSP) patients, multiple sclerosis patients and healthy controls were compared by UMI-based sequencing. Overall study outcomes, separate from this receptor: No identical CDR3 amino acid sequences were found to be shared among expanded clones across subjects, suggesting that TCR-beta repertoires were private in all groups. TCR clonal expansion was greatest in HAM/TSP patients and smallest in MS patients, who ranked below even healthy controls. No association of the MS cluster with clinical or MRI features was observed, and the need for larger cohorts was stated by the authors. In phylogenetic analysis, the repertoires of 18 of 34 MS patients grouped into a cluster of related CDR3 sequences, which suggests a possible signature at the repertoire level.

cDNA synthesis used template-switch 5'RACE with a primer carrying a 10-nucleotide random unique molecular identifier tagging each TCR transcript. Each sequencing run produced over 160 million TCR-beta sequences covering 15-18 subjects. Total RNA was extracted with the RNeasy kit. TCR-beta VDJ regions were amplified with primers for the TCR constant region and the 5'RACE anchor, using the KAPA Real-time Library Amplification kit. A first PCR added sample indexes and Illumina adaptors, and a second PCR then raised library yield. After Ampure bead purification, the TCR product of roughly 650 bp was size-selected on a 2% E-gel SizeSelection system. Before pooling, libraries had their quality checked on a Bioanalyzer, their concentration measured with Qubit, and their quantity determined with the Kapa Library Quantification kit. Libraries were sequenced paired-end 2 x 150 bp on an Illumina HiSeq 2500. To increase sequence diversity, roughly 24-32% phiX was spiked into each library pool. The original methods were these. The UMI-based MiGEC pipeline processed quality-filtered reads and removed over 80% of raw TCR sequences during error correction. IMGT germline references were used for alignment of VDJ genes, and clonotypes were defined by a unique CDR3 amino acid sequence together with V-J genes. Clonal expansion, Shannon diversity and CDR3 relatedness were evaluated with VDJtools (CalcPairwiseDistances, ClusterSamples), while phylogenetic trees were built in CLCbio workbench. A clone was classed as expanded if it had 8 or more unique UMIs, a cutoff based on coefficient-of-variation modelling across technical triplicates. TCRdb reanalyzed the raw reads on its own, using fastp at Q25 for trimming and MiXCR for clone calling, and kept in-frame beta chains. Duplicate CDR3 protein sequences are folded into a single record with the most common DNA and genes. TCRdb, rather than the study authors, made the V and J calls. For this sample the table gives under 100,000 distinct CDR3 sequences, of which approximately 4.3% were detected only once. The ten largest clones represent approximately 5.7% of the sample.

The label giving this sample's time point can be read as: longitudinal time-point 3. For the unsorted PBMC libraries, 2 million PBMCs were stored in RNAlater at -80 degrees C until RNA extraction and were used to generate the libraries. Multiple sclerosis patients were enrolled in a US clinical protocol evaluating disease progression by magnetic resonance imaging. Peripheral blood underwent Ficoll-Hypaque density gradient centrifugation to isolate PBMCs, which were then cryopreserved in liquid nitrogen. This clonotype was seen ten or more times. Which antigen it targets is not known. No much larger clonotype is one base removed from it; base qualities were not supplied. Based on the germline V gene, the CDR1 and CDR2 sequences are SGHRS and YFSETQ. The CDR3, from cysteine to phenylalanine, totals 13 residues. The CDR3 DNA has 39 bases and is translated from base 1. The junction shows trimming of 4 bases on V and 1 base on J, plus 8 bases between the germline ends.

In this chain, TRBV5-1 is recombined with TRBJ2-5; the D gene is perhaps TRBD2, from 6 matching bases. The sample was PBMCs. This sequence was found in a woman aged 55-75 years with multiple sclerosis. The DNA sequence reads TGCGCCAGCAGCACACTAGCCCAAGAGACCCAGTACTTC. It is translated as CASSTLAQETQYF.